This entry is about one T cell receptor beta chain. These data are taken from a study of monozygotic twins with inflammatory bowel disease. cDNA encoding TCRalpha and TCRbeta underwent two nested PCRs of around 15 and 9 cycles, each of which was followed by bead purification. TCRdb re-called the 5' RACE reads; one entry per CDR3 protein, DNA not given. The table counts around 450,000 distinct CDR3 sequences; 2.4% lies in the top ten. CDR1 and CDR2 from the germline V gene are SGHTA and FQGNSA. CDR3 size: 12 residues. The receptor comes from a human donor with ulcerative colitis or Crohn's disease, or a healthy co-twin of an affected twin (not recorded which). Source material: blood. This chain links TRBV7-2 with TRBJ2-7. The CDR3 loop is CASSLAGAEQYF.